This TCR beta chain was sequenced for a study of CD8+ T cells in alopecia areata. As for the study in general: Those treated were given oral tofacitinib at 5 to 10 mg twice daily.

Reverse transcribed after extraction, RNA yielded cDNA as the sequencing template. The assay was immunoSEQ multiplex PCR, and TCRdb's table has in-frame clones only and misses some. The sample has roughly 75,000 clones, approximately 58% seen once; the top ten hold around a sixth. Study-wide results and caveats: Clarity of TCR sharing across patients fell short of that in mice, possibly HLA-related.

With 2 bases removed from V and 0 bases from J, the gap between germline ends came to 5 bases. The germline gives CDR1 MNHEY, CDR2 SVGAGI. This CDR3 has 15 amino acids. Comments on this clone: Its antigen remains unidentified.

J is TRBJ2-6 and V is TRBV6-5, with D possibly being TRBD2 (5 bases). The sequence was collected from a human donor with alopecia areata. The material sequenced was CD8+ T cells sorted from blood, taken at week 0. The CDR3 loop reads CASSYGSSGANVLTF. In DNA, the CDR3 is TGTGCCAGCAGTTACGGGAGCTCTGGGGCCAACGTCCTGACTTTC.